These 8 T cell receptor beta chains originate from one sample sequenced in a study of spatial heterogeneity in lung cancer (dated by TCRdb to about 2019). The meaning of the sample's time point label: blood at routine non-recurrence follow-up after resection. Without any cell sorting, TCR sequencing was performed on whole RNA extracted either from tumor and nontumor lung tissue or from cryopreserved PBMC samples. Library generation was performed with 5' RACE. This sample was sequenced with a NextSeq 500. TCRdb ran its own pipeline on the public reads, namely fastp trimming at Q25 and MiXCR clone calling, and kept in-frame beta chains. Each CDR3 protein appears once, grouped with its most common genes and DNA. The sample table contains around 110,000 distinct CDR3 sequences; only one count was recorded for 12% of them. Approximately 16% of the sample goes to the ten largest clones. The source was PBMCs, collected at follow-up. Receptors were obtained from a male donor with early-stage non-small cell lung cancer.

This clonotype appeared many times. CDR3 DNA sequence: TGTGCCAGCAGTAAACGGCCGGGACAGGGGGCATACGAGCAGTACTTC. Translated: CASSKRPGQGAYEQYF. The rearrangement uses TRBV27 and TRBJ2-7, with 12 nucleotides matching TRBD1. Germline V CDR1 and CDR2: MNHEY, SMNVEV (reference sequence). V gave up 5 bases and J gave up 4 bases; unmatched junction bases: 9. The CDR3 is 16 residues long.

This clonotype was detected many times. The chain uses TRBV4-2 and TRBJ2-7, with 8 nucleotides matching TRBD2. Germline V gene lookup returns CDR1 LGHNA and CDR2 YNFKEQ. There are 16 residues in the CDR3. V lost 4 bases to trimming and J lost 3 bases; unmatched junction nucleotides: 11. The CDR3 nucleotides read TGTGCCAGCAGCCCCACCACAGGGACTAGTGGCTACGAGCAGTACTTC. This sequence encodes CASSPTTGTSGYEQYF.

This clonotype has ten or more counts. In DNA form, the CDR3 reads TGTGCCAGCCGCACCGGGACAGAGATCTCTGGGGCCAACGTCCTGACTTTC. Translating gives CASRTGTEISGANVLTF. The chain links TRBV6-2 or TRBV6-3 to TRBJ2-6; 7 bases fit TRBD1. Germline CDR1 is MNHEY and CDR2 is SVGEGT. V was clipped by 8 bases and J by 0 bases; unmatched bases: 10. There are 17 residues in the CDR3.

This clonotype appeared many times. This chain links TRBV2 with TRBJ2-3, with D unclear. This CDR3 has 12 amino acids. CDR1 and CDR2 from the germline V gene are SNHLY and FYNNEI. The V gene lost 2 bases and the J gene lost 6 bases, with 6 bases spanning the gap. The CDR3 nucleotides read TGTGCCAGCAGTGAATTGGCGGATACGCAGTATTTT. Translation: CASSELADTQYF.

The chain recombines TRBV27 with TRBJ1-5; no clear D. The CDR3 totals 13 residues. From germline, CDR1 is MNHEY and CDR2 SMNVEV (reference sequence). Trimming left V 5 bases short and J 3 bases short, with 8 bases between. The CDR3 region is CASSPDHNQPQHF. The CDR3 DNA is TGTGCCAGCAGTCCGGACCACAATCAGCCCCAGCATTTT.

The CDR3 bases are TGTGCCAGCAGACCCACGACAGGTTTATATCAGCCCCAGCATTTT. This sequence encodes CASRPTTGLYQPQHF. The rearrangement uses TRBV6-5 and TRBJ1-5; possibly TRBD1 for D (6 bases). Trimming shortened V by 6 bases and J by 5 bases, and 17 bases separated the two germline ends. CDR1 and CDR2 (germline): MNHEY, SVGAGI. The CDR3 is 15 amino acids.

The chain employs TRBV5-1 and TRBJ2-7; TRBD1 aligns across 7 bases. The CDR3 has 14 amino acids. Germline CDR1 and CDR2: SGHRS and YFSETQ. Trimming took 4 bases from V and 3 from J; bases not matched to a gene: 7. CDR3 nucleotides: TGCGCCAGCAGCCTGGGTGGACAGGACTACGAGCAGTACTTC. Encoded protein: CASSLGGQDYEQYF.

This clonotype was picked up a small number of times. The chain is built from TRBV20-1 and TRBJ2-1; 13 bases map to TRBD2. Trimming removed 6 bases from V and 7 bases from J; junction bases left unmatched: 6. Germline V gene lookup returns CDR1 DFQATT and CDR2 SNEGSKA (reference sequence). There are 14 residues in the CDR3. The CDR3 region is CSAQTSGGPNEQFF. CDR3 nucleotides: TGCAGTGCCCAGACTAGCGGGGGGCCGAATGAGCAGTTCTTC.